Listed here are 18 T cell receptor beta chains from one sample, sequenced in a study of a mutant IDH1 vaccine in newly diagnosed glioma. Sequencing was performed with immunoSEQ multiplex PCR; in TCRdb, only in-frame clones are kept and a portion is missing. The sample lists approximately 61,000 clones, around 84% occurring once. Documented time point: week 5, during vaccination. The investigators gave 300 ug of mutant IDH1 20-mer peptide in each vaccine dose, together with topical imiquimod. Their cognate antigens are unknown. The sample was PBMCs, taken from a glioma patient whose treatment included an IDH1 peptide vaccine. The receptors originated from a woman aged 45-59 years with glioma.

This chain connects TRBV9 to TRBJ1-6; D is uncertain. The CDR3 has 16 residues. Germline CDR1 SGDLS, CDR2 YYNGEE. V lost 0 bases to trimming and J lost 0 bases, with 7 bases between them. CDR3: CASSVVASSYNSPLHF. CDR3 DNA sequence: TGTGCCAGCAGCGTAGTCGCGAGCTCCTATAATTCACCCCTCCACTTT.

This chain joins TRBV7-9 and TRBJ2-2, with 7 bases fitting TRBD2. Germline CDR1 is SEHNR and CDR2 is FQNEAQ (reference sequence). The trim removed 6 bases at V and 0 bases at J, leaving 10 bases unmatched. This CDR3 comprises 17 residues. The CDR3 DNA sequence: TGTGCCAGCAGGCCATTCAGGGCGGGGGCGAACACCGGGGAGCTGTTTTTT. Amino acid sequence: CASRPFRAGANTGELFF.

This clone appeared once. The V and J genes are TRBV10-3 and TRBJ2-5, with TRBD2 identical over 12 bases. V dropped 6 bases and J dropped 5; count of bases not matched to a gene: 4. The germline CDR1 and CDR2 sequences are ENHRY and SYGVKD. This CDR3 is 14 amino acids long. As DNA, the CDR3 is TGTGCCATCAGGGATGGGACTAGCGGGGAGACCCAGTACTTC. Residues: CAIRDGTSGETQYF.

For the CDR3, the DNA is TGTGCCAGCTCTTCACAGATGAACACTGAAGCTTTCTTT. Translating gives CASSSQMNTEAFF. This sequence joins TRBV18 and TRBJ1-1; D is undetermined. The V and J ends lost 6 bases and 0 bases respectively, with 8 bases between them. There are 13 residues in the CDR3. From germline, CDR1 is KGHSH and CDR2 LQKENI. Filled out from reference TRBV18 and TRBJ1-1, the complete variable domain reads NAGVMQNPRHLVRRRGQEARLRCSPMKGHSHVYWYRQLPEEGLKFMVYLQKENIIDESGMPKERFSAEFPKEGPSILRIQQVVRGDSAAYFCASSSQMNTEAFFGQGTRLTVV.

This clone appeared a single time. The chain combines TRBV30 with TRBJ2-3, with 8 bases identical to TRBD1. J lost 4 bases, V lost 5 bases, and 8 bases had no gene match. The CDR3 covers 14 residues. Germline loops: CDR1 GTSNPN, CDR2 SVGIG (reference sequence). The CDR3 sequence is CAWDPQGVADTQYF. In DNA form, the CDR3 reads TGTGCCTGGGATCCACAGGGGGTGGCAGATACGCAGTATTTT. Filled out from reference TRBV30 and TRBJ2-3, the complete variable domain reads SQTIHQWPATLVQPVGSPLSLECTVEGTSNPNLYWYRQAAGRGLQLLFYSVGIGQISSEVPQNLSASRPQDRQFILSSKKLLLSDSGFYLCAWDPQGVADTQYFGPGTRLTVL.

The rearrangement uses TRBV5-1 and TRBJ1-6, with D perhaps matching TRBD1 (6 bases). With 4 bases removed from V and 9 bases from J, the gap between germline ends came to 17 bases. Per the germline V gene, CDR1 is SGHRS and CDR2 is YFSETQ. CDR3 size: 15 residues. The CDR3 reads CASSLEGVAGSPLHF. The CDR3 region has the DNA TGCGCCAGCAGCCTCGAGGGGGTAGCGGGTTCACCCCTCCACTTT.

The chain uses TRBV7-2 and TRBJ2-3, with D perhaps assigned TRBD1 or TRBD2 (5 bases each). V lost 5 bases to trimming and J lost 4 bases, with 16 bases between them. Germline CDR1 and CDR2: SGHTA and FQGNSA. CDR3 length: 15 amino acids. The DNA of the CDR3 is TGTGCCAGCAGCCTGGGACCCGGACACCCAGATACGCAGTATTTT. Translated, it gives CASSLGPGHPDTQYF.

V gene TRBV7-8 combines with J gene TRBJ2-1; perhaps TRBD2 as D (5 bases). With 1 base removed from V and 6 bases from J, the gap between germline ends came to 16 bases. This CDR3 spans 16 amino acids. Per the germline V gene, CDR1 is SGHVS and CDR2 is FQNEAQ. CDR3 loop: CASSLGSGTPFNEQFF. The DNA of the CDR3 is TGTGCCAGCAGCTTAGGGAGCGGTACCCCGTTCAATGAGCAGTTCTTC.

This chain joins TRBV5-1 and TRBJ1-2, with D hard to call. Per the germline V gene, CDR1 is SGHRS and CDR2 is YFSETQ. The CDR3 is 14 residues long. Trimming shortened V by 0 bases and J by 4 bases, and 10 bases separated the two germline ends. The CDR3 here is CASSLDGSPYGYTF. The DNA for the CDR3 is TGCGCCAGCAGCTTGGATGGCAGCCCCTATGGCTACACCTTC.

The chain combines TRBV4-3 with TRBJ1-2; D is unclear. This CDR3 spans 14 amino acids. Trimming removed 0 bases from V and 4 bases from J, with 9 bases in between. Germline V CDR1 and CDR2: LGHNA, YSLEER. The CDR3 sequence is CASSQDMARYGYTF. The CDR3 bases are TGCGCCAGCAGCCAAGATATGGCGCGCTATGGCTACACCTTC.

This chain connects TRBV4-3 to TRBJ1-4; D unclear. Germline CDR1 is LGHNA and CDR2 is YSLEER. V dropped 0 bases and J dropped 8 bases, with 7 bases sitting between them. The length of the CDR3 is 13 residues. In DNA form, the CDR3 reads TGCGCCAGCAGCCAAGATCGTCGGGAAAAACTGTTTTTT. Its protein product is CASSQDRREKLFF.

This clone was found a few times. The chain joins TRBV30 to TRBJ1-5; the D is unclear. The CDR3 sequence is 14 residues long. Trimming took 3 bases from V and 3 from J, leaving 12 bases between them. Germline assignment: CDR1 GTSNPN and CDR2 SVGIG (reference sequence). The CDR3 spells CAWSLTELNQPQHF. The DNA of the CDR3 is TGTGCCTGGAGCTTGACGGAGCTCAATCAGCCCCAGCATTTT. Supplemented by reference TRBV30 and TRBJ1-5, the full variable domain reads SQTIHQWPATLVQPVGSPLSLECTVEGTSNPNLYWYRQAAGRGLQLLFYSVGIGQISSEVPQNLSASRPQDRQFILSSKKLLLSDSGFYLCAWSLTELNQPQHFGDGTRLSIL.

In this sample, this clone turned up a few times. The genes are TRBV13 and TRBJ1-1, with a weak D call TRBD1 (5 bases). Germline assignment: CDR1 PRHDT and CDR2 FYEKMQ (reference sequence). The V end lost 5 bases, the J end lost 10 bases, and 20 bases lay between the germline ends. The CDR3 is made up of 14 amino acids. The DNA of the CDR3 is TGTGCCAGCAGCCGACCGAGATTGGGGCTGGGAGCTTTCTTT. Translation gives CASSRPRLGLGAFF.

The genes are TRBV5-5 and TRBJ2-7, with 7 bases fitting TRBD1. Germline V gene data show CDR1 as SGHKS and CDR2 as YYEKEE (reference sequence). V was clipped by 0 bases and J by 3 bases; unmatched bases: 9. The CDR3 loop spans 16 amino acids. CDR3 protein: CASSLAVDRFLYEQYF. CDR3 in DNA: TGTGCCAGCAGCTTGGCCGTGGACAGGTTCCTCTACGAGCAGTACTTC. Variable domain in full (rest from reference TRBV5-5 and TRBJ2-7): DAGVTQSPTHLIKTRGQQVTLRCSPISGHKSVSWYQQVLGQGPQFIFQYYEKEERGRGNFPDRFSARQFPNYSSELNVNALLLGDSALYLCASSLAVDRFLYEQYFGPGTRLTVT.

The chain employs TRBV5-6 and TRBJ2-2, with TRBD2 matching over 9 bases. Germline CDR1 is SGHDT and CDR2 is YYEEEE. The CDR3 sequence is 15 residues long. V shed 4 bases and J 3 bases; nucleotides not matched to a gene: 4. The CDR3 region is CASSPGLAHTGELFF. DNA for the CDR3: TGTGCCAGCAGCCCTGGACTAGCGCACACCGGGGAGCTGTTTTTT.

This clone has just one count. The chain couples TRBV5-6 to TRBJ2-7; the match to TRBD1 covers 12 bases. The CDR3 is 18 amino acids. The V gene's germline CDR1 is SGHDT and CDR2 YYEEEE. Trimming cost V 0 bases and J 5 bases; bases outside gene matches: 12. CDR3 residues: CASSLAAGGTGGYNEQYF. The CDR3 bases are TGTGCCAGCAGCTTGGCGGCTGGTGGGACAGGGGGCTACAACGAGCAGTACTTC.

CDR3 DNA sequence: TGTGCCAGCAGCGGGGGGACCAGGACTAGCGGATACAATGAGCAGTTCTTC. Translated, it gives CASSGGTRTSGYNEQFF. The chain joins TRBV5-4 to TRBJ2-1; 10 positions agree with TRBD2. CDR1 is SGHNT, CDR2 YYREEE, per germline (reference sequence). The CDR3 covers 17 residues. V shed 4 bases and J 4 bases; nucleotides not matched to a gene: 11. Based on the CDR3 plus reference TRBV5-4 and TRBJ2-1, the full variable domain is ETGVTQSPTHLIKTRGQQVTLRCSSQSGHNTVSWYQQALGQGPQFIFQYYREEENGRGNFPPRFSGLQFPNYSSELNVNALELDDSALYLCASSGGTRTSGYNEQFFGPGTRLTVL.

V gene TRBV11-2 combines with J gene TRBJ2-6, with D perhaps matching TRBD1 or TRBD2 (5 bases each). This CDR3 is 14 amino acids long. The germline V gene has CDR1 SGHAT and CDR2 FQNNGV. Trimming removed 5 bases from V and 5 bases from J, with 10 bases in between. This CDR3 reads CASSGGPRANVLTF. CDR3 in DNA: TGTGCCAGCAGCGGGGGTCCTCGGGCCAACGTCCTGACTTTC.